Listed below are T cell receptor beta chains from one sample, sequenced in a study of shared clonotypes between healthy human individuals. The data were produced by immunoSEQ multiplex PCR, yet TCRdb's version contains in-frame clones alone and is incomplete. The sample carries roughly 890,000 clones, almost 95% recorded once. Sequences were obtained from naive CD8+ T cells sorted from blood. The receptor source for this set is a man under 40 in good health. The CDR3 runs from the conserved cysteine through the conserved F or W. D genes are given only for firm matches. Only part of the rows carry a size: once, few, many, or a class if the clone is expanded.

CASSPTGTSGGEYF	TGTGCCAGCAGCCCGACCGGGACTAGCGGGGGGGAGTACTTC	-	TRBD2	TRBJ2-7	TRBV6-5
CASSLSPGRGPSYEQYF	TGTGCCAGCAGCTTATCGCCCGGGCGGGGCCCCTCCTACGAGCAGTACTTC	-	-	TRBJ2-7	TRBV7-9
CASREGRSGNQPQHF	TGTGCCAGCAGGGAGGGTCGGAGCGGCAATCAGCCCCAGCATTTT	many	-	TRBJ1-5	TRBV27
CASSSLWDSSYEQYF	TGTGCCAGCAGTTCATTATGGGACAGCTCCTACGAGCAGTACTTC	-	TRBD1	TRBJ2-7	TRBV5-4
CAIRGGPTGLEQYF	TGTGCCATCCGCGGGGGGCCCACGGGGCTCGAGCAGTACTTC	-	TRBD2	TRBJ2-7	TRBV2
CASSLAWARAGYEQYF	TGTGCCAGCAGTTTGGCCTGGGCGCGGGCTGGTTACGAGCAGTACTTC	-	-	TRBJ2-7	TRBV27
CASSLKLKGGSSYEQYF	TGTGCCAGCAGCTTGAAACTAAAGGGCGGGAGCTCCTACGAGCAGTACTTC	-	TRBD2	TRBJ2-7	TRBV5-5
CASSLDYGVNTEAFF	TGTGCCAGCAGCTTAGATTACGGGGTGAACACTGAAGCTTTCTTT	-	-	TRBJ1-1	TRBV7-2
CASSDGQGPHEQYF	TGTGCCAGCAGTGATGGACAGGGCCCCCACGAGCAGTACTTC	-	TRBD1	TRBJ2-7	TRBV6-1
CASSPGGSNQPQHF	TGTGCCAGCAGTCCAGGGGGTAGCAATCAGCCCCAGCATTTT	once	TRBD1	TRBJ1-5	TRBV7-9
CASSLYQREGGEQFF	TGTGCCAGCAGCTTATACCAGCGGGAGGGAGGTGAGCAGTTCTTC	-	TRBD2	TRBJ2-1	TRBV7-6
CASSGRAFQETQYF	TGTGCCAGCAGTGGCAGGGCCTTCCAAGAGACCCAGTACTTC	once	-	TRBJ2-5	TRBV28
CASSAPGRIYEQYF	TGTGCCAGTAGTGCCCCAGGGAGGATCTACGAGCAGTACTTC	-	-	TRBJ2-7	TRBV19
CASSYMDRDGETQYF	TGCGCCAGCAGCTATATGGACAGGGACGGAGAGACCCAGTACTTC	-	TRBD1	TRBJ2-5	TRBV5-1
CASSLFREFGGEEAFF	TGTGCCAGCAGTTTATTCCGGGAATTTGGGGGAGAAGAAGCTTTCTTT	-	-	TRBJ1-1	TRBV27
CASSRPGQGADQPQHF	TGTGCCAGCAGCCGGCCGGGACAGGGGGCGGACCAGCCCCAGCATTTT	-	TRBD1	TRBJ1-5	TRBV28
CASSLLTGDTTDTQYF	TGTGCCAGCAGTTTACTTACGGGAGATACTACAGATACGCAGTATTTT	-	-	TRBJ2-3	TRBV27
CAWSPWDRYNEKLFF	TGTGCCTGGAGTCCCTGGGACAGGTATAATGAAAAACTGTTTTTT	-	TRBD1	TRBJ1-4	TRBV30
CSVEDIADSGNTEAFF	TGCAGCGTTGAAGATATCGCCGACAGCGGGAACACTGAAGCTTTCTTT	-	-	TRBJ1-1	TRBV29-1
CASSVGGQPYEQYF	TGTGCCAGCAGCGTTGGCGGACAGCCCTACGAGCAGTACTTC	-	-	TRBJ2-7	TRBV9
CASSYSISRVNTEAFF	TGTGCCAGCAGTTACTCGATTTCCAGGGTGAACACTGAAGCTTTCTTT	-	-	TRBJ1-1	TRBV6-5
CSAGRTNYGYTF	TGCAGCGCTGGACGGACAAACTATGGCTACACCTTC	-	-	TRBJ1-2	TRBV29-1
CASSLGLIMVRGRAGELFF	TGTGCCAGCAGCTTGGGCCTTATTATGGTCCGGGGAAGGGCCGGGGAGCTGTTTTTT	-	-	TRBJ2-2	TRBV5-6
CASSPQGGQFLHNEQFF	TGTGCCAGCAGCCCCCAAGGGGGTCAGTTTCTTCACAATGAGCAGTTCTTC	-	-	TRBJ2-1	TRBV7-9
CASSSGTERGNEQYF	TGCGCCAGCAGCTCGGGGACTGAAAGAGGCAACGAGCAGTACTTC	-	-	TRBJ2-7	TRBV5-1
CASSNRGLAGGGETQYF	TGTGCTAGCAGCAATCGGGGACTAGCGGGAGGTGGAGAGACCCAGTACTTC	-	TRBD2	TRBJ2-5	TRBV7-7
CASSLRGGLNEQFF	TGTGCCAGCAGCTTACGCGGCGGACTCAATGAGCAGTTCTTC	-	-	TRBJ2-1	TRBV7-9
CASSVARGGVAGGYNEQFF	TGTGCCAGCAGCGTAGCCCGGGGCGGAGTAGCGGGAGGGTACAATGAGCAGTTCTTC	-	TRBD2	TRBJ2-1	TRBV9
CACNGPYEQYF	TGTGCTTGCAACGGACCATACGAGCAGTACTTC	-	-	TRBJ2-7	TRBV30
CAWGQGVEQYF	TGTGCCTGGGGACAGGGCGTCGAGCAGTACTTC	-	TRBD1	TRBJ2-7	TRBV30
CASSQEPGTGVYYGYTF	TGCGCCAGCAGCCAAGAACCCGGGACAGGGGTCTACTATGGCTACACCTTC	-	TRBD1	TRBJ1-2	TRBV4-1
CASRQELVWFF	TGTGCCAGCAGACAAGAACTAGTCTGGTTCTTC	-	-	TRBJ1-2	TRBV6-5
CASSSGGTDTQYF	TGTGCCAGCAGCTCGGGGGGCACAGATACGCAGTATTTT	-	-	TRBJ2-3	TRBV5-5
CATVQGAAGYTF	TGTGCCACTGTTCAGGGGGCGGCTGGCTACACCTTC	-	TRBD1	TRBJ1-2	TRBV2
CASSPGGEYRVISGNTIYF	TGTGCCAGCAGTCCTGGGGGGGAATACAGGGTCATCTCTGGAAACACCATATATTTT	-	-	TRBJ1-3	TRBV27
CASSLGTSNEKLFF	TGTGCCAGCAGTCTCGGGACATCCAATGAAAAACTGTTTTTT	-	-	TRBJ1-4	TRBV2
CSVVTLYNEQFF	TGCAGCGTTGTAACATTATACAATGAGCAGTTCTTC	-	-	TRBJ2-1	TRBV29-1
CASSLDSSTDTQYF	TGTGCCAGCAGTTTGGACTCTAGCACAGATACGCAGTATTTT	-	-	TRBJ2-3	TRBV28
CASSQDRLAANTGELFF	TGTGCCAGCAGCCAAGATCGACTAGCGGCAAACACCGGGGAGCTGTTTTTT	-	TRBD2	TRBJ2-2	TRBV5-5
CASSQEVDSSSYEQYF	TGCGCCAGCAGCCAAGAGGTTGACAGTTCCTCCTACGAGCAGTACTTC	-	-	TRBJ2-7	TRBV4-3
CASSEGSGANTGELFF	TGTGCCAGCAGTGAAGGCAGCGGGGCGAACACCGGGGAGCTGTTTTTT	-	TRBD2	TRBJ2-2	TRBV2
CASSVDNRNTHNEQFF	TGTGCCAGCAGCGTAGACAATAGAAACACGCACAATGAGCAGTTCTTC	-	-	TRBJ2-1	TRBV7-8